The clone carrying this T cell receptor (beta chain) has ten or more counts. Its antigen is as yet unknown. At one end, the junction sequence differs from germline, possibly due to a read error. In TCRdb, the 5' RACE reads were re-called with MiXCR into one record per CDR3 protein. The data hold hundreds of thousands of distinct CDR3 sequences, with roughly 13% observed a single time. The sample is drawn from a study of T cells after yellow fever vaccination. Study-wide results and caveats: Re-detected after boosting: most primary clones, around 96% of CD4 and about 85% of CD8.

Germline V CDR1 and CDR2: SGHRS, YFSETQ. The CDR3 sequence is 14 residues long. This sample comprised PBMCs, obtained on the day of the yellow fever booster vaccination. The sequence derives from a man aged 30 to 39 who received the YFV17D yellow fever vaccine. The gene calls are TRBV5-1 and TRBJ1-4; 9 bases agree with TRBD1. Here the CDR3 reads CASSLGQGGEKLFF. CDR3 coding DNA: TGTGCCAGCAGCTTGGGACAGGGAGGGGAAAAACTGTTTTTT. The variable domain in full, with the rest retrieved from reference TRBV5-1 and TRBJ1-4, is KAGVTQTPRYLIKTRGQQVTLSCSPISGHRSVSWYQQTPGQGLQFLFEYFSETQRNKGNFPGRFSGRQFSNSRSEMNVSTLELGDSALYLCASSLGQGGEKLFFGSGTQLSVL.